These 17 T cell receptor beta chains originate from one sample sequenced in a study of post-analysis software for immune sequencing data. Overall study results and limits: In patients, TRBV5-6, TRBV5-1 and TRBV20-1 belonged to five TRBV segments found more frequently than in controls.

Prepared TCR beta cDNA libraries contained unique molecular identifiers. TCRdb processed the PCR reads anew with MiXCR; each CDR3 protein has one entry. The sample carries 380,000 or so distinct CDR3 sequences, roughly 30% recorded once. No antigen has been assigned to these receptors. Input material: blood. The receptors originated from a girl aged 5 to 17 with multiple sclerosis.

The chain joins TRBV12-3 or TRBV12-4 to TRBJ1-1; D is ambiguous. CDR3 length: 15 residues. V was trimmed by 5 bases and J by 1 base, leaving 14 bases between them. The CDR3 reads CASSLTSWTNTEAFF. CDR3 coding DNA: TGTGCCAGCAGTCTGACGTCCTGGACGAACACTGAAGCTTTCTTT.

This chain uses TRBV20-1 with TRBJ1-6; 8 nucleotides align to TRBD1. CDR1 and CDR2 (germline): DFQATT, SNEGSKA (reference sequence). The V gene end was trimmed by 1 base and the J gene end by 7 bases; junction bases not matched to a gene: 0. There are 13 residues in the CDR3. Here the CDR3 reads CSARGTGNSPLHF. The CDR3 DNA reads as TGCAGTGCTAGAGGGACAGGGAATTCACCCCTCCACTTT.

This clonotype was counted only a few times. The V and J genes are TRBV7-2 and TRBJ2-5; D might be TRBD1 or TRBD2, each matching 5 bases. This CDR3 has 14 amino acids. Germline V gene sequence: CDR1 SGHTA, CDR2 FQGNSA. V gave up 7 bases and J gave up 4 bases, with 16 bases separating them. The CDR3 sequence is CASTTTRGRETQYF. CDR3 sequence (DNA): TGTGCCAGCACCACTACGAGGGGCCGAGAGACCCAGTACTTC.

The chain uses TRBV29-1 and TRBJ1-2; D might be TRBD1 (6 bases). Trimming pared 0 bases from V and 4 bases from J, leaving 12 bases between. There are 14 residues in the CDR3. Germline CDR1 SQVTM, CDR2 ANQGSEA. CDR3 sequence: CSVEDRTESYGYTF. CDR3 coding DNA: TGCAGCGTTGAAGATCGGACAGAGAGCTATGGCTACACCTTC.

V is TRBV7-9 and J is TRBJ1-2; 8 bases map to TRBD1. The CDR3 runs to 16 residues. V lost 1 base and J lost 5; bases outside the gene matches: 9. CDR1 is SEHNR, CDR2 FQNEAQ, per germline (reference sequence). In nucleotides, the CDR3 is TGTGCCAGCAGCTTAGGTCCCGGAGGACAGGGTTATGGCTACACCTTC. Translated, it gives CASSLGPGGQGYGYTF.

V and J are TRBV12-3 or TRBV12-4 and TRBJ2-3; D possibly corresponds to TRBD1 (6 bases). This CDR3 is built from 13 residues. Trimming took off 5 bases at V and 5 bases at J, with 11 bases between the two ends. DNA of the CDR3: TGTGCCAGCAGTGAGTGGGGGCGAGATACGCAGTATTTT. Its protein is CASSEWGRDTQYF.

This chain uses TRBV28 with TRBJ2-7; 8 bases match TRBD1. The germline gives CDR1 MDHEN, CDR2 SYDVKM. This CDR3 has 19 amino acids. V lost 1 base, J lost 4 bases, and 18 bases stayed unmatched. CDR3 bases: TGTGCCAGCAGTTTATCTCTACGTGCCAGGGGGCCTTCCCGATACGAGCAGTACTTC. It encodes CASSLSLRARGPSRYEQYF.

The sample holds a few counts of this clonotype. The chain links TRBV27 to TRBJ2-7; D not certain. The V and J ends lost 6 bases and 6 bases respectively, with 18 bases between them. Germline CDR1 MNHEY, CDR2 SMNVEV (reference sequence). The CDR3 length is 14 residues. For the CDR3, the DNA is TGTGCCAGCAGGTCCCCGGCCTACCTTTCCGAGCAGTACTTC. It yields the protein CASRSPAYLSEQYF.

The V gene is TRBV6-5, the J gene TRBJ1-1; no reliable D call. CDR3 length: 13 residues. The V end lost 5 bases, the J end lost 6 bases, and 13 bases lay between the germline ends. Germline CDR1 MNHEY, CDR2 SVGAGI. The CDR3 region is CASSAPGRPEAFF. The CDR3, as DNA: TGTGCCAGCAGTGCCCCCGGGAGGCCTGAAGCTTTCTTT.

This clonotype has only a few counts. This rearrangement joins TRBV4-1 to TRBJ1-2; D perhaps matches TRBD1 (5 bases). Trimming stripped 4 bases from V and 4 bases from J, with 10 bases between. The CDR3 is made up of 13 amino acids. Germline V gives CDR1 MGHRA, CDR2 YSYEKL. The CDR3 coding sequence is TGCGCCAGCAGCCCCCAAGGGGCCTATGGCTACACCTTC. Translating gives CASSPQGAYGYTF.

This clonotype showed up many times. The chain is built from TRBV6-5 and TRBJ2-1; 7 bases fit TRBD2. The junction had 6 bases not matched to a gene; V was cut back by 5 bases and J by 5 bases. Germline loops: CDR1 MNHEY, CDR2 SVGAGI. This CDR3 region has 14 residues. CDR3 protein: CASSARDYNNEQFF. The CDR3 DNA is TGTGCCAGCAGTGCCCGGGACTACAACAATGAGCAGTTCTTC.

This clonotype was seen only a few times. The chain is built from TRBV5-1 and TRBJ2-3; D is perhaps TRBD1 (6 bases). CDR1 SGHRS and CDR2 YFSETQ come from the germline V gene. V was clipped by 2 bases and J by 2 bases, with 9 bases between them. The CDR3 covers 14 residues. The CDR3 DNA follows: TGCGCCAGCAGCTTACAGGGTAACACAGATACGCAGTATTTT. Its translation is CASSLQGNTDTQYF. The variable domain in full, with the rest retrieved from reference TRBV5-1 and TRBJ2-3, is KAGVTQTPRYLIKTRGQQVTLSCSPISGHRSVSWYQQTPGQGLQFLFEYFSETQRNKGNFPGRFSGRQFSNSRSEMNVSTLELGDSALYLCASSLQGNTDTQYFGPGTRLTVL.

The V gene is TRBV4-3, the J gene TRBJ2-3; 10 bases are a match to TRBD2. The trim removed 0 bases at V and 2 bases at J, leaving 8 bases unmatched. Germline-derived CDR1 and CDR2 are LGHNA and YSLEER. This CDR3 comprises 18 residues. The chain's CDR3 is CASSQEGSGGAITDTQYF. In DNA form, the CDR3 reads TGCGCCAGCAGCCAAGAAGGGAGCGGGGGGGCAATCACAGATACGCAGTATTTT.

This chain links TRBV12-3 or TRBV12-4 with TRBJ2-5; TRBD2 is a possible D gene (6 bases). V lost 2 bases, J lost 11 bases, and 12 bases lay in between. The CDR3 loop spans 12 amino acids. The CDR3 region has the DNA TGTGCCAGCAGTTTACGAGGGAGGCGGCAGTACTTC. It encodes CASSLRGRRQYF.

This sequence joins TRBV5-1 and TRBJ2-6; D remains unclear. This CDR3 has 13 amino acids. Germline values: CDR1 SGHRS, CDR2 YFSETQ. The V and J ends lost 5 bases and 4 bases respectively, with 7 bases between them. CDR3 sequence reads: CASRVTGANVLTF. DNA of the CDR3: TGCGCCAGCAGGGTAACCGGGGCCAACGTCCTGACTTTC.

This clonotype was picked up a small number of times. J is TRBJ2-7 and V is TRBV6-5, with 7 bases matching TRBD2. There are 16 residues in the CDR3. J lost 0 bases, V lost 0 bases, and 5 bases had no gene match. The germline CDR1 and CDR2 sequences are MNHEY and SVGAGI. The DNA for the CDR3 is TGTGCCAGCAGTTACTCTTACGGGGGGACCTCCTACGAGCAGTACTTC. It codes for CASSYSYGGTSYEQYF.

This clonotype has more than one count but fewer than ten. This sequence joins TRBV3-1 and TRBJ2-1; D unclear. The CDR3 loop spans 16 amino acids. Trimming took off 5 bases at V and 2 bases at J, with 16 bases between the two ends. Per the germline V gene, CDR1 is LGHDT and CDR2 is YNNKEL (reference sequence). The CDR3 loop reads CASSTTLRVPYNEQFF. The CDR3 coding sequence is TGTGCCAGCAGCACTACCTTACGGGTCCCCTACAATGAGCAGTTCTTC.